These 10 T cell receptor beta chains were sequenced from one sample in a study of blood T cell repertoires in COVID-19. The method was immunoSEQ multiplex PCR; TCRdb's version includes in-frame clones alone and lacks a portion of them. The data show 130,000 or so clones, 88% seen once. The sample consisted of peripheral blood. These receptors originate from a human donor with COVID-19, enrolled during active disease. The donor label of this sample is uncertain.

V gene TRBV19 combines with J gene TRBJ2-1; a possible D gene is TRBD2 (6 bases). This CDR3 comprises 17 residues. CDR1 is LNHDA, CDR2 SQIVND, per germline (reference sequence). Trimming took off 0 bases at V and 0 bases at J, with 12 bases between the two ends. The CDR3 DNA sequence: TGTGCCAGTAGTATAGATGGCCAGGGAGGCTCCTACAATGAGCAGTTCTTC. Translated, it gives CASSIDGQGGSYNEQFF.

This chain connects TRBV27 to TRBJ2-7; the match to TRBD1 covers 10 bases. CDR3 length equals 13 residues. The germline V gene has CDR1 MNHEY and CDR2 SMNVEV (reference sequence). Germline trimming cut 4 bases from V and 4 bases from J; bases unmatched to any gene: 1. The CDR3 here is CASSWDRGYEQYF. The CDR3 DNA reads TGTGCCAGCAGTTGGGACAGGGGATACGAGCAGTACTTC.

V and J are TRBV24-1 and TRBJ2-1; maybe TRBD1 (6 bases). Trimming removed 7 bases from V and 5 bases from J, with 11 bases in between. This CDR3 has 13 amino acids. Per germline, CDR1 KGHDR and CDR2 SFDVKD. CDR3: CATRGTSDNEQFF. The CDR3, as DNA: TGTGCCACCAGAGGGACATCAGACAATGAGCAGTTCTTC.

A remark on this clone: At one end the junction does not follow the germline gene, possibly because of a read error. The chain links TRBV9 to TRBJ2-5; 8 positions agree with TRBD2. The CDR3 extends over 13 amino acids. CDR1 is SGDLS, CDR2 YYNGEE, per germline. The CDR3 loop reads CASSAGGQETQYF. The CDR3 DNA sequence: TGCGCCAGCAGTGCGGGGGGACAAGAGACCCAGTACTTC.

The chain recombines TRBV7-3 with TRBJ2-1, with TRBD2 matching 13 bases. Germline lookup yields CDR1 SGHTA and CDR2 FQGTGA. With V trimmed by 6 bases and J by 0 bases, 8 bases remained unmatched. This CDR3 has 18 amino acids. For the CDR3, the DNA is TGTGCCAGCAGTACGGGACTAGCGGGGAAAAGCTCCTACAATGAGCAGTTCTTC. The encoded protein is CASSTGLAGKSSYNEQFF.

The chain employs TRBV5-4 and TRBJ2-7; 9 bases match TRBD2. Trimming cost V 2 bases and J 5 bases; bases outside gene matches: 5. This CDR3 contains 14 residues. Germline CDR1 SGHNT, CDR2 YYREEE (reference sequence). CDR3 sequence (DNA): TGTGCCAGCAGCTTTGGCGGGGGGGCCGACGAGCAGTACTTC. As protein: CASSFGGGADEQYF.

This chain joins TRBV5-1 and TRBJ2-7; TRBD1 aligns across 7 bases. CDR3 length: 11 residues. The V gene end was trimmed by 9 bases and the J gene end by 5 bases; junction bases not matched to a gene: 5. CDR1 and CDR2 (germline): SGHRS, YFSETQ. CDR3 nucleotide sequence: TGCGCCACCAGACAGGGCGACGAGCAGTACTTC. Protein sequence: CATRQGDEQYF.

CDR3 nucleotides: TGTGCCAGTAGTATTACCTCGGGACAGGGGAACTATGGCTACACCTTC. It specifies CASSITSGQGNYGYTF. The V and J genes are TRBV19 and TRBJ1-2, with 10 bases that match TRBD1. In germline, CDR1 is LNHDA, CDR2 SQIVND (reference sequence). Germline trimming cut 3 bases from V and 2 bases from J; bases unmatched to any gene: 6. The CDR3 sequence is 16 residues long.

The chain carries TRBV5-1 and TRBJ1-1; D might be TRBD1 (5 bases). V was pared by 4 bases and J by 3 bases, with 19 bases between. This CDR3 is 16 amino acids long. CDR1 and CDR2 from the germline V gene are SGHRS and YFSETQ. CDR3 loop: CASSPLTDPRDTEAFF. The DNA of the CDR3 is TGCGCCAGCAGCCCCCTGACAGATCCACGGGACACTGAAGCTTTCTTT.

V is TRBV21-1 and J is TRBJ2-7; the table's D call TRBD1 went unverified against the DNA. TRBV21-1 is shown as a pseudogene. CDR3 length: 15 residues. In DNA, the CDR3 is TGTGCCAGCAGCAAAGGGAGCAGGGTCCGAGGCGAGCAGTACTTC. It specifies CASSKGSRVRGEQYF.